Described below is a single T cell receptor beta chain sequence and its context. The target antigen is unknown. This sample also contains other DNA sequences that code for the same CDR3. Treatment of the sample: 15 to 20 received Ad26.COV2.S at low or high dose, single or two shots; 5 received placebo; per-sample allocation not given. Specimen acquisition occurred on day 63 following the initial vaccine or placebo injection. TCRdb's copy holds only in-frame clones and misses some; the assay was immunoSEQ multiplex PCR. The top ten clones hold approximately 5.8% of a sample with roughly 330,000 clones, 85% to 90% of them seen once. This entry belongs to a study of Ad26.COV2.S vaccination and SARS-CoV-2 variants. Background on the study: Into the muscle, Ad26.COV2.S was dosed once or twice, 56 days apart. Study observations and caveats: The TCR breadth and depth analyses may have produced an underestimate of total T cell responses.

This CDR3 spans 13 amino acids. Trimming cost V 0 bases and J 6 bases, with 6 bases left between them. Germline values: CDR1 SGHAT, CDR2 FQNNGV. This sequence originates from a person between 18 and 59 years old who received the Ad26.COV2.S COVID-19 vaccine or a placebo. This rearrangement joins TRBV11-2 to TRBJ1-5; no clear D gene. The sample was peripheral blood, taken in a trial of Ad26.COV2.S vaccine versus placebo. The CDR3 is CASSLDPGQPQHF. CDR3 DNA sequence: TGTGCCAGCAGCTTAGATCCGGGTCAGCCCCAGCATTTT.